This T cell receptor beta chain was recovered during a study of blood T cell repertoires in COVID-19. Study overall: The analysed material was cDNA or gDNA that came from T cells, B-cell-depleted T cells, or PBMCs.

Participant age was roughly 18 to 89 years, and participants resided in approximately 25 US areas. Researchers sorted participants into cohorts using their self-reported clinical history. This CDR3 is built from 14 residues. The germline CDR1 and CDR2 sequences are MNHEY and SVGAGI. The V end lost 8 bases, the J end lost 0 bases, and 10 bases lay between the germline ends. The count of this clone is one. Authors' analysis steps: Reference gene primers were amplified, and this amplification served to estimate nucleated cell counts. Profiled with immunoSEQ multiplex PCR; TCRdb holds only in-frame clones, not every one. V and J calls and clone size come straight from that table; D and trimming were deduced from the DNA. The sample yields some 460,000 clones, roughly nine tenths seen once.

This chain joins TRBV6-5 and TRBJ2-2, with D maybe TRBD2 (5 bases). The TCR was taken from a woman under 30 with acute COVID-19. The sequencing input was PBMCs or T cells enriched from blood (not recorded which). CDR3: CASGGTSNTGELFF. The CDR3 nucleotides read TGTGCCAGCGGAGGAACGTCGAACACCGGGGAGCTGTTTTTT.